The 18 T cell receptor beta chains below were found in one sample sequenced in a study of cytomegalovirus exposure and HLA in healthy donors. PCR employed 60 Vbeta and 13 Jbeta primers. TCRdb's table, derived via immunoSEQ multiplex PCR, lists solely in-frame clones and lacks some. The repertoire includes approximately 190,000 clones, roughly 76% of them detected once, and roughly 2% sits in the top ten. The material sequenced was PBMCs. These TCRs come from a woman aged 25 to 39 in good health and CMV-seropositive.

The chain combines TRBV30 with TRBJ1-3; D is undetermined. Trimming removed 5 bases from V and 0 bases from J, with 8 bases in between. Germline lookup yields CDR1 GTSNPN and CDR2 SVGIG (reference sequence). The CDR3 loop spans 13 amino acids. The CDR3 reads CAWAIGSGNTIYF. The CDR3 bases are TGTGCCTGGGCGATCGGCTCTGGAAACACCATATATTTT. The complete variable domain, with remaining parts taken from reference TRBV30 and TRBJ1-3, reads SQTIHQWPATLVQPVGSPLSLECTVEGTSNPNLYWYRQAAGRGLQLLFYSVGIGQISSEVPQNLSASRPQDRQFILSSKKLLLSDSGFYLCAWAIGSGNTIYFGEGSWLTVV.

The V call is TRBV5-6, the J call TRBJ1-3, with D uncertain. The CDR3 is 16 residues long. CDR1 is SGHDT, CDR2 YYEEEE, per germline. The ends were cut back, 4 bases at V and 2 bases at J, with 16 bases in the middle. CDR3: CASSPNVYSAGNTIYF. The DNA for the CDR3 is TGTGCCAGCAGCCCCAATGTTTACAGTGCTGGAAACACCATATATTTT.

The DNA of the CDR3 is TGTGCCAGCAGCACCCAGCGACAGGGCTACGCTGAAGCTTTCTTT. This encodes CASSTQRQGYAEAFF. The chain joins TRBV11-2 to TRBJ1-1; 7 bases map to TRBD1. With 5 bases clipped from V and 6 bases from J, the junction kept 12 bases outside the gene matches. The CDR3 spans 15 residues. Looked up from germline, CDR1 is SGHAT and CDR2 is FQNNGV.

Turning to this clone: In the same sample, other DNA sequences code for this CDR3. The V gene is TRBV19, the J gene TRBJ2-5; 11 bases fit TRBD1. This CDR3 region has 15 residues. Germline loops: CDR1 LNHDA, CDR2 SQIVND (reference sequence). V shed 6 bases and J 4 bases; nucleotides not matched to a gene: 7. CDR3 sequence: CASRRGDRGSETQYF. The CDR3 DNA sequence: TGTGCCAGTAGACGAGGGGACAGGGGGTCAGAGACCCAGTACTTC.

This clone has just a few counts. This chain connects TRBV5-6 to TRBJ2-5; 9 bases are shared with TRBD1. V dropped 4 bases and J dropped 5; count of bases not matched to a gene: 15. The CDR3 sequence is 17 residues long. Germline V gene lookup returns CDR1 SGHDT and CDR2 YYEEEE. Here the CDR3 reads CASSGGTGLMGLETQYF. The CDR3 DNA sequence: TGTGCCAGCAGCGGGGGGACAGGGTTAATGGGGTTGGAGACCCAGTACTTC.

This clone came up once. V gene TRBV7-9 combines with J gene TRBJ2-7; unclear D gene. There are 11 residues in the CDR3. Between the trimmed V and J ends, which lost 7 bases and 3 bases, there was a span of 7 bases. Germline CDR1 is SEHNR and CDR2 is FQNEAQ (reference sequence). Here the CDR3 DNA reads TGTGCCAGCACCCAACTCTACGAGCAGTACTTC. It yields the protein CASTQLYEQYF.

The genes are TRBV7-9 and TRBJ1-1; possible D gene TRBD1, 6 bases. The CDR3 runs to 13 residues. Germline CDR1 SEHNR, CDR2 FQNEAQ (reference sequence). The V end was cut by 2 bases, the J end by 6 bases, with 10 bases between. For the CDR3, the DNA is TGTGCCAGCAGCTTACACGAGGGGGCTGAAGCTTTCTTT. Amino acids: CASSLHEGAEAFF.

The genes are TRBV7-2 and TRBJ1-2; D perhaps matches TRBD1 (5 bases). There are 16 residues in the CDR3. Trimming took off 1 base at V and 6 bases at J, with 18 bases between the two ends. CDR1 and CDR2 (germline): SGHTA, FQGNSA. The DNA of the CDR3 is TGTGCCAGCAGCTTAGGTGGCAGAGAGCGGGACCATGGCTACACCTTC. Residues: CASSLGGRERDHGYTF. Based on the CDR3 plus reference TRBV7-2 and TRBJ1-2, the full variable domain is GAGVSQSPSNKVTEKGKDVELRCDPISGHTALYWYRQSLGQGLEFLIYFQGNSAPDKSGLPSDRFSAERTGGSVSTLTIQRTQQEDSAVYLCASSLGGRERDHGYTFGSGTRLTVV.

This rearrangement joins TRBV5-1 to TRBJ1-2; 9 bases match TRBD1. V lost 4 bases to trimming and J lost 7 bases; unmatched junction nucleotides: 5. The CDR3 is 13 amino acids. Germline CDR1 SGHRS, CDR2 YFSETQ. The CDR3 spells CASSAQGATGYTF. The CDR3 bases are TGCGCCAGCAGCGCACAGGGGGCGACTGGCTACACCTTC.

The chain is built from TRBV5-1 and TRBJ1-4; no firm D call. V lost 4 bases and J 3 bases, leaving 13 bases between the germline ends. CDR3 length: 15 amino acids. CDR1 and CDR2 from the germline V gene are SGHRS and YFSETQ. The DNA of the CDR3 is TGCGCCAGCAGCGCCCCGGGGATCTCTAATGAAAAACTGTTTTTT. It specifies CASSAPGISNEKLFF.

The rearrangement links TRBV6-1 to TRBJ1-1; 7 nucleotides match TRBD1. The CDR3 totals 16 residues. Germline V lookup: CDR1 MNHNS, CDR2 SASEGT. V was clipped by 4 bases and J by 9 bases; unmatched bases: 17. The DNA of the CDR3 is TGTGCCAGCAGTGGGGAAGGGGGCGACGCGCGTAAGAAAGCTTTCTTT. The encoded protein is CASSGEGGDARKKAFF.

The chain joins TRBV18 to TRBJ2-5, with D tentatively TRBD1 (5 bases). With the DNA end fitting TRBJ2-7 better, the J assignment may be wrong. Germline V gene data show CDR1 as KGHSH and CDR2 as LQKENI. The CDR3 is 14 residues long. CDR3 nucleotide sequence: TGTGCCAGCTCACATGCTTACAGGAAGGACGAGCAGTACTTC. Translating it yields CASSHAYRKDEQYF.

The J gene is TRBJ1-1, the V gene TRBV7-2; D not resolved. CDR1 is SGHTA, CDR2 FQGNSA, per germline. The V gene lost 5 bases and the J gene lost 7 bases, with 11 bases spanning the gap. CDR3 size: 12 residues. Here the CDR3 reads CASSPHTGEAFF. For the CDR3, the DNA is TGTGCCAGCAGCCCACACACGGGTGAAGCTTTCTTT.

CDR3 protein: CAGIRDIYNSPLHF. CDR3 DNA sequence: TGTGCCGGAATACGGGACATCTATAATTCACCCCTCCACTTT. The chain combines TRBV30 with TRBJ1-6; a possible D gene is TRBD1 (6 bases). The V end was cut by 8 bases, the J end by 3 bases, with 14 bases between. The CDR3 is made up of 14 amino acids. Germline V gene lookup returns CDR1 GTSNPN and CDR2 SVGIG (reference sequence).

The V call is TRBV4-2, the J call TRBJ2-7, with D hard to call. The germline CDR1 and CDR2 sequences are LGHNA and YNFKEQ. The CDR3 is 13 amino acids. V shed 1 base and J shed 3 bases, with 7 bases lying between them. CDR3 bases: TGTGCCAGCAGCCAAGGCGAGTTCTACGAGCAGTACTTC. Protein sequence: CASSQGEFYEQYF.

This chain uses TRBV7-9 with TRBJ2-5; D is unclear. Germline V gene sequence: CDR1 SEHNR, CDR2 FQNEAQ (reference sequence). The ends were cut back, 1 base at V and 5 bases at J, with 11 bases in the middle. This CDR3 is built from 14 residues. CDR3 nucleotides: TGTGCCAGCAGCTTAGGGCCTCTTCCGGAGACCCAGTACTTC. Protein: CASSLGPLPETQYF.

This chain joins TRBV4-3 and TRBJ2-1; no firm D call. The CDR3 consists of 14 residues. Germline V gene lookup returns CDR1 LGHNA and CDR2 YSLEER. V lost 4 bases, J lost 0 bases, and 7 bases lay in between. The CDR3 DNA follows: TGCGCCAGCAGCCGAGGAAACTCCTACAATGAGCAGTTCTTC. Protein sequence: CASSRGNSYNEQFF.

This clone occurred once. The chain carries TRBV2 and TRBJ2-7; D gene unclear. The length of the CDR3 is 11 residues. Trimming pared 8 bases from V and 3 bases from J, leaving 8 bases between. In germline, CDR1 is SNHLY, CDR2 FYNNEI. CDR3 protein: CASVQVYEQYF. For the CDR3, the DNA is TGTGCCAGCGTCCAGGTCTACGAGCAGTACTTC. Filled out from reference TRBV2 and TRBJ2-7, the complete variable domain reads EPEVTQTPSHQVTQMGQEVILRCVPISNHLYFYWYRQILGQKVEFLVSFYNNEISEKSEIFDDQFSVERPDGSNFTLKIRSTKLEDSAMYFCASVQVYEQYFGPGTRLTVT.